Included here is one T cell receptor (beta chain) sequence, with context. This record belongs to a study of PD-L1 blockade in urothelial cancer. Study at large: Dosed intravenously at 1,200 mg every 3 weeks, atezolizumab was initiated by patients at some point between 2012 and 2014.

Sequencing used immunoSEQ multiplex PCR; TCRdb keeps in-frame clones, though not all of them. Found here are around 30,000 clones, around 80% of them singletons; the top ten hold around 3.3%. The time point is: peripheral blood 6 weeks after treatment start. Germline CDR1 and CDR2: MGHRA and YSYEKL. Unmatched junction bases numbered 2, after V lost 2 bases and J lost 3 bases. The CDR3 has 15 amino acids. The clonotype originates from a man in his 70s with urothelial cancer. This sequence joins TRBV4-1 and TRBJ1-4, with 8 bases that match TRBD1. The starting material was PBMCs, obtained around atezolizumab (anti-PD-L1) treatment. Here the CDR3 reads CASSQNRGANEKLFF. CDR3 nucleotides: TGCGCCAGCAGCCAAAACAGGGGGGCTAATGAAAAACTGTTTTTT.